The clone carrying this TCR beta chain was detected only a few times. The ends were cut back, 0 bases at V and 0 bases at J, with 8 bases in the middle. The CDR3 is made up of 15 amino acids. Per the germline V gene, CDR1 is DFQATT and CDR2 is SNEGSKA (reference sequence). This sample was taken from a study of response to subunit inactivated influenza vaccine. In TCRdb, the RT-PCR reads were re-called with MiXCR into one record per CDR3 protein. The sample lists around 540,000 distinct CDR3 sequences, about 12% occurring once. The sample in question was PBMCs from blood, obtained on the day of vaccination. The V call is TRBV20-1, the J call TRBJ2-2; D uncertain. This sequence was found in a man aged 45 to 65 who received an inactivated influenza vaccine. CDR3 DNA: TGCAGTGCTAGAGACGAGACATCGAACACCGGGGAGCTGTTTTTT. Its protein is CSARDETSNTGELFF.